This T cell receptor (beta chain) was found in a study of blood T cell repertoires in COVID-19. Study-level information: Researchers got acute and convalescent COVID-19 samples from the United States, Italy and Spain. PBMCs, B-cell-depleted T cells, or T cells provided the cDNA or gDNA that made up the material.

In the original analysis: Reference gene primer amplification gave nucleated cell count estimates. TCRdb's table, derived via immunoSEQ multiplex PCR, lists solely in-frame clones and lacks some. V and J calls and clone size are copied from that table; D and trimming were computed from the DNA. The table records roughly 300,000 clones, 85% to 90% of them present only once. CDR1 and CDR2 from the germline V gene are KGHSH and LQKENI. V shed 2 bases, J shed 5 bases, and the junction held 3 bases outside the gene matches. The CDR3 is 13 residues long. This chain links TRBV18 with TRBJ2-7; TRBD2 matches at 7 bases. Sequenced: peripheral blood. The TCR originated in a middle-aged woman who had recovered from COVID-19. The CDR3 nucleotides are TGTGCCAGCTCACCAGCGGGGGACCACGAGCAGTACTTC. As protein: CASSPAGDHEQYF. The variable domain in full, with the rest retrieved from reference TRBV18 and TRBJ2-7, is NAGVMQNPRHLVRRRGQEARLRCSPMKGHSHVYWYRQLPEEGLKFMVYLQKENIIDESGMPKERFSAEFPKEGPSILRIQQVVRGDSAAYFCASSPAGDHEQYFGPGTRLTVT.